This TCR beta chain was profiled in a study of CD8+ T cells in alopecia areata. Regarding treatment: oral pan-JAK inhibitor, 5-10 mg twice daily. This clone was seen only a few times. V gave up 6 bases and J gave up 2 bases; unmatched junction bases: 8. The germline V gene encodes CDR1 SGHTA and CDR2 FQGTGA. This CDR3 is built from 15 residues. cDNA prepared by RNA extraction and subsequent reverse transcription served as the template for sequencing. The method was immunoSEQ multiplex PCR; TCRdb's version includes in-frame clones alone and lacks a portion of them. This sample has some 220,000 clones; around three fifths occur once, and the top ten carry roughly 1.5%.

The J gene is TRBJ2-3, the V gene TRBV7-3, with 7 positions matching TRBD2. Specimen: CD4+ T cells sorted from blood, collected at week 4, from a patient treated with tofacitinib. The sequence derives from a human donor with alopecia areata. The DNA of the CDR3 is TGTGCCAGCAGGCGGAGAGCGGGACCCACAGATACGCAGTATTTT. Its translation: CASRRRAGPTDTQYF.